These 27 T cell receptor beta chains originate from one sample sequenced in a study of human T cells and chemical hapten exposure (dated by TCRdb to the early 2020s). The time point label, read with the paper, signifies: pre-sensitization, week 0. The treatment or condition label for this specimen denotes: therapeutic diphenylcyclopropenone sensitization with weekly scalp DPC. Library preparation was by RACE. The sequencer was a NextSeq 500. Using fastp trimming at Q25 and MiXCR clonotype assembly, TCRdb reanalyzed the public sequencing data and kept in-frame beta chains. A single entry per CDR3 protein holds the most common genes and DNA from its merged rows. The sample profile shows 250,000 or so distinct CDR3 sequences; over 7.5% of them were found once. More than 0.95% of the sample goes to the ten largest clones. Sequenced material: whole blood, taken in connection with sensitization to the hapten diphenylcyclopropenone (DPC). These receptors were taken from a man aged 18 to 29 with alopecia areata. Some clones in this sample may be carry-over from other donors' samples.

This clonotype was observed a few times. This chain uses TRBV27 with TRBJ2-5; D ambiguous. Per the germline V gene, CDR1 is MNHEY and CDR2 is SMNVEV (reference sequence). Trimming stripped 9 bases from V and 0 bases from J, with 11 bases between. This CDR3 is built from 13 residues. In DNA, the CDR3 is TGTGCCAGTAAGAACACGTACCAAGAGACCCAGTACTTC. Encoded protein: CASKNTYQETQYF.

The chain recombines TRBV10-3 with TRBJ1-6; the match to TRBD1 covers 7 bases. The CDR3 spans 14 residues. Per the germline V gene, CDR1 is ENHRY and CDR2 is SYGVKD. J was trimmed by 10 bases and V by 2 bases; bases with no gene match: 5. Here the CDR3 reads CAISESTGASPLHF. In DNA form, the CDR3 reads TGTGCCATCAGTGAGAGCACAGGGGCCTCACCCCTCCACTTT.

This clonotype was detected only a few times. This chain connects TRBV2 to TRBJ2-3, with D perhaps assigned TRBD1 or TRBD2 (6 bases each). CDR1 SNHLY and CDR2 FYNNEI come from the germline V gene. CDR3 length equals 14 residues. V was clipped by 4 bases and J by 6 bases, with 14 bases between them. CDR3 bases: TGTGCCAGCAGTGTTCGAGGGGGGTATGATACGCAGTATTTT. It yields the protein CASSVRGGYDTQYF.

This clonotype has ten or more counts. The genes are TRBV20-1 and TRBJ2-7, with 9 bases identical to TRBD2. Losses at the gene ends were 3 bases for V and 2 bases for J; bases not matched to a gene: 17. This CDR3 comprises 18 residues. Germline V gene sequence: CDR1 DFQATT, CDR2 SNEGSKA (reference sequence). The CDR3 DNA is TGCAGTGCTAGCATCACCCTCCCTCCGGGACTAGCAACCTACGAGCAGTACTTC. Translation gives CSASITLPPGLATYEQYF.

This clonotype was found a few times. J is TRBJ1-6 and V is TRBV5-1, with unresolved D. The V and J ends lost 0 bases and 4 bases respectively, with 11 bases between them. Germline values: CDR1 SGHRS, CDR2 YFSETQ. This CDR3 contains 16 residues. CDR3 sequence reads: CASSLAGQRYNSPLHF. The CDR3 DNA reads as TGCGCCAGCAGCTTGGCTGGCCAGAGATATAATTCACCCCTCCACTTT.

The V gene is TRBV7-2, the J gene TRBJ2-5, with D tentatively TRBD2 (5 bases). The CDR3 loop spans 12 amino acids. Germline CDR1 is SGHTA and CDR2 is FQGNSA. Trimming took 5 bases from V and 5 from J, leaving 9 bases between them. CDR3 sequence (DNA): TGTGCCAGCAGCCCGGGGTTCGAGACCCAGTACTTC. Protein product: CASSPGFETQYF.

The gene calls are TRBV6-7 and TRBJ2-2, with D hard to call. TRBV6-7 is identified as an open reading frame with a role that is uncertain. V was cut by 6 bases and J by 0 bases, with 11 bases left in between. The CDR3 loop spans 15 amino acids. This chain's CDR3 is CASRNDKANTGELFF. DNA for the CDR3: TGTGCCAGCAGAAATGACAAAGCGAACACCGGGGAGCTGTTTTTT.

This chain links TRBV7-9 with TRBJ2-7; TRBD2 is a possible D gene (5 bases). The CDR3 runs 17 residues. Germline V gene data show CDR1 as SEHNR and CDR2 as FQNEAQ (reference sequence). Trimming removed 3 bases from V and 4 bases from J, with 22 bases in between. In DNA form, the CDR3 reads TGTGCCAGCAGCTTTCCGGGGAGAGGCCCCGTCGGGTACGAGCAGTACTTC. This translates into CASSFPGRGPVGYEQYF. Full variable domain (remainder filled in from reference TRBV7-9 and TRBJ2-7): DTGVSQNPRHKITKRGQNVTFRCDPISEHNRLYWYRQTLGQGPEFLTYFQNEAQLEKSRLLSDRFSAERPKGSFSTLEIQRTEQGDSAMYLCASSFPGRGPVGYEQYFGPGTRLTVT.

The chain carries TRBV20-1 and TRBJ2-5; the D gene is possibly TRBD2 (5 bases). Per germline, CDR1 DFQATT and CDR2 SNEGSKA (reference sequence). Trimming left V 6 bases short and J 0 bases short, with 14 bases between. The CDR3 has 14 amino acids. The CDR3 reads CSASERLYQETQYF. CDR3 in DNA: TGCAGTGCGAGCGAGCGGCTGTACCAAGAGACCCAGTACTTC.

This chain joins TRBV7-3 and TRBJ1-3; D is ambiguous. The CDR3 has 15 amino acids. The V and J ends lost 4 bases and 4 bases respectively, with 14 bases between them. The germline CDR1 and CDR2 sequences are SGHTA and FQGTGA. The CDR3 DNA sequence: TGTGCCAGCAGCTCCCCGGGGAACCGGGGAAACACCATATATTTT. Translating it yields CASSSPGNRGNTIYF.

The chain employs TRBV29-1 and TRBJ1-1; 7 bases are a match to TRBD1. V was pared by 7 bases and J by 5 bases, with 7 bases of the junction left unmatched. CDR1 and CDR2 (germline): SQVTM, ANQGSEA. The CDR3 has 12 amino acids. The chain's CDR3 is CSALKQGTEAFF. CDR3 bases: TGCAGCGCCCTTAAACAGGGGACTGAAGCTTTCTTT.

The rearrangement links TRBV18 to TRBJ1-1; D is undetermined. CDR1 and CDR2 (germline): KGHSH, LQKENI. The V end was cut by 2 bases, the J end by 7 bases, with 8 bases between. The CDR3 is made up of 12 amino acids. CDR3 loop: CASSPARFEAFF. For the CDR3, the DNA is TGTGCCAGCTCACCAGCTCGGTTTGAAGCTTTCTTT.

The rearrangement links TRBV9 to TRBJ2-7; D gene unclear. The V and J ends lost 0 bases and 2 bases respectively, with 12 bases between them. Germline-derived CDR1 and CDR2 are SGDLS and YYNGEE. The CDR3 is 15 amino acids. DNA of the CDR3: TGTGCCAGCAGCGTAGGGGCGGTACCAGCCTACGAGCAGTACTTC. Its protein product is CASSVGAVPAYEQYF.

This clonotype was seen ten or more times. The chain recombines TRBV20-1 with TRBJ2-6; D call uncertain. Trimming took off 4 bases at V and 0 bases at J, with 1 base between the two ends. CDR1 DFQATT and CDR2 SNEGSKA come from the germline V gene (reference sequence). The CDR3 contains 12 residues. The CDR3 DNA is TGCAGTGCTATCTCTGGGGCCAACGTCCTGACTTTC. Protein sequence: CSAISGANVLTF.

This sequence joins TRBV5-1 and TRBJ1-1; possible D gene TRBD1, 5 bases. V was cut by 1 base and J by 0 bases, with 10 bases left in between. The CDR3 has 15 amino acids. Germline CDR1 and CDR2: SGHRS and YFSETQ. Here the CDR3 reads CASSLTGTMNTEAFF. CDR3 nucleotide sequence: TGCGCCAGCAGCTTGACCGGGACCATGAACACTGAAGCTTTCTTT.

Many counts were recorded for this clonotype. The rearrangement joins TRBV4-3 to TRBJ1-6; D is unresolved. V dropped 1 base and J dropped 3 bases, with 10 bases sitting between them. Germline CDR1 is LGHNA and CDR2 is YSLEER. The CDR3 runs 16 residues. The CDR3 region is CASSQAYNSYNSPLHF. The DNA for the CDR3 is TGCGCCAGCAGCCAAGCGTACAACAGCTATAATTCACCCCTCCACTTT.

This clonotype was seen many times. The chain links TRBV29-1 to TRBJ1-1; 8 bases fit TRBD1. Germline assignment: CDR1 SQVTM and CDR2 ANQGSEA. The CDR3 is 13 amino acids. The trim removed 6 bases at V and 5 bases at J, leaving 8 bases unmatched. For the CDR3, the DNA is TGCAGCGTGGCCGGACAGGGCGGGACTGAAGCTTTCTTT. Translating it yields CSVAGQGGTEAFF.

V gene TRBV29-1 combines with J gene TRBJ2-1; 8 bases match TRBD2. The CDR3 contains 14 residues. The germline CDR1 and CDR2 sequences are SQVTM and ANQGSEA. V was clipped by 3 bases and J by 0 bases; unmatched bases: 1. For the CDR3, the DNA is TGCAGCGTTGATCGGGGGGGCTCCTACAATGAGCAGTTCTTC. Its protein product is CSVDRGGSYNEQFF.

The chain couples TRBV20-1 to TRBJ1-2; D is undetermined. The V gene lost 1 base and the J gene lost 2 bases, with 11 bases spanning the gap. The CDR3 runs 14 residues. Germline loops: CDR1 DFQATT, CDR2 SNEGSKA (reference sequence). The CDR3 DNA follows: TGCAGTGCTAGAGCTAGCGTTTACAACTATGGCTACACCTTC. It codes for CSARASVYNYGYTF.

This sequence joins TRBV5-1 and TRBJ2-3, with D possibly being TRBD1 (5 bases). Germline CDR1 is SGHRS and CDR2 is YFSETQ. V lost 2 bases and J lost 4, with 17 bases in between. CDR3 length equals 16 residues. The CDR3 loop reads CASSLVSRQLADTQYF. As DNA, the CDR3 is TGCGCCAGCAGCTTAGTTTCTCGACAGTTGGCAGATACGCAGTATTTT.

This rearrangement joins TRBV20-1 to TRBJ2-7, with 10 positions matching TRBD1. This CDR3 has 12 residues. Germline assignment: CDR1 DFQATT and CDR2 SNEGSKA (reference sequence). Here the CDR3 reads CRDRGPSYEQYV. CDR3 bases: TGCAGAGACAGGGGGCCCTCGTACGAGCAGTACGTC.

The chain uses TRBV7-2 and TRBJ2-3; D ambiguous. The V end lost 1 base, the J end lost 2 bases, and 13 bases lay between the germline ends. Germline V gives CDR1 SGHTA, CDR2 FQGNSA. This CDR3 has 16 amino acids. The CDR3 loop reads CASSLGSAKPTDTQYF. Here the CDR3 DNA reads TGTGCCAGCAGCTTAGGAAGCGCCAAGCCCACAGATACGCAGTATTTT.

This clonotype was observed many times. This chain uses TRBV2 with TRBJ1-4, with 8 bases fitting TRBD1. The germline gives CDR1 SNHLY, CDR2 FYNNEI. V lost 6 bases and J lost 8; bases outside the gene matches: 5. The CDR3 runs 13 residues. The CDR3 region is CASRGQGFEKLFF. The CDR3 DNA is TGTGCCAGCAGAGGACAGGGTTTCGAAAAACTGTTTTTT.

This clonotype came up a few times. This chain joins TRBV7-2 and TRBJ2-5; D possibly corresponds to TRBD2 (5 bases). The V gene's germline CDR1 is SGHTA and CDR2 FQGNSA. CDR3 length: 14 residues. V dropped 0 bases and J dropped 1 base, with 6 bases sitting between them. Here the CDR3 reads CASSLAGVQETQYF. For the CDR3, the DNA is TGTGCCAGCAGCTTAGCCGGGGTCCAAGAGACCCAGTACTTC.

The rearrangement links TRBV10-2 to TRBJ2-2; D is possibly TRBD1 (6 bases). CDR1 is WSHSY, CDR2 SAAADI, per germline. The V gene lost 3 bases and the J gene lost 5 bases, with 13 bases spanning the gap. CDR3 length equals 15 residues. CDR3 nucleotide sequence: TGCGCCAGCAGTGACCGGGACACAAATACCGGGGAGCTGTTTTTT. Residues: CASSDRDTNTGELFF.

This clonotype was picked up a small number of times. The chain has TRBV11-2 and TRBJ2-7, with 8 nucleotides matching TRBD2. This CDR3 spans 19 amino acids. Germline lookup yields CDR1 SGHAT and CDR2 FQNNGV. With V trimmed by 5 bases and J by 0 bases, 18 bases remained unmatched. The CDR3 loop is CASSQPPLLAGPTSYEQYF. The CDR3 region has the DNA TGTGCCAGCAGCCAACCCCCCCTTTTAGCGGGGCCAACCTCCTACGAGCAGTACTTC.

This clonotype was seen a few times. J is TRBJ2-7 and V is TRBV29-1; 12 nucleotides line up with TRBD1. The CDR3 runs 13 residues. The junction had 7 bases not matched to a gene; V was cut back by 7 bases and J by 6 bases. Germline V gene lookup returns CDR1 SQVTM and CDR2 ANQGSEA. CDR3 sequence (DNA): TGCAGCGCTGACGGGACAGGGGGCTGCGAGCAGTACGTC. Protein sequence: CSADGTGGCEQYV.